This T cell receptor beta chain was identified in a study of T cell repertoires in ileal Crohn's disease. As for time point: proximal margin of the surgical specimen (macroscopically non-inflamed). Germline CDR1 and CDR2: LNHDA and SQIVND (reference sequence). This CDR3 comprises 17 residues. Trimming removed 0 bases from V and 2 bases from J; junction bases left unmatched: 9. By share, this clone counts as medium-sized. This table comes from immunoSEQ multiplex PCR, and its TCRdb copy is limited to in-frame clones, with some not included. The sample has about 7,200 clones; 74% are singletons. The sequenced sample consisted of ileal tissue. The J gene is TRBJ1-1, the V gene TRBV19; 7 nucleotides line up with TRBD1. The receptor was isolated from an adult with Crohn's disease. CDR3 sequence reads: CASSIDLYRDSNTEAFF. The CDR3 DNA reads TGTGCCAGTAGTATAGATCTGTATCGGGACAGCAACACTGAAGCTTTCTTT.